This TCR beta chain appears in the sequencing data of a study of cytomegalovirus exposure and HLA in healthy donors. General study findings and limits: Cytomegalovirus status was reportedly diagnosed by the classifier with high specificity and sensitivity.

The CDR3 runs 14 residues. Per the germline V gene, CDR1 is SGHAT and CDR2 is FQNNGV. With V trimmed by 1 base and J by 1 base, 1 base remained unmatched. TCRdb keeps only in-frame clones here, not all; method: immunoSEQ multiplex PCR. The sample carries about 120,000 clones, 70% to 90% recorded once. Remarks on this clone: Its matching antigen is unknown.

The receptor comes from a man between 18 and 35 years old in good health and CMV-seronegative. The rearrangement joins TRBV11-2 to TRBJ2-7; 7 bases align to TRBD1. Sequencing was done on a sample of PBMCs. The DNA for the CDR3 is TGTGCCAGCAGCTTAGGCAGGGGGTCCTACGAGCAGTACTTC. It is translated as CASSLGRGSYEQYF.